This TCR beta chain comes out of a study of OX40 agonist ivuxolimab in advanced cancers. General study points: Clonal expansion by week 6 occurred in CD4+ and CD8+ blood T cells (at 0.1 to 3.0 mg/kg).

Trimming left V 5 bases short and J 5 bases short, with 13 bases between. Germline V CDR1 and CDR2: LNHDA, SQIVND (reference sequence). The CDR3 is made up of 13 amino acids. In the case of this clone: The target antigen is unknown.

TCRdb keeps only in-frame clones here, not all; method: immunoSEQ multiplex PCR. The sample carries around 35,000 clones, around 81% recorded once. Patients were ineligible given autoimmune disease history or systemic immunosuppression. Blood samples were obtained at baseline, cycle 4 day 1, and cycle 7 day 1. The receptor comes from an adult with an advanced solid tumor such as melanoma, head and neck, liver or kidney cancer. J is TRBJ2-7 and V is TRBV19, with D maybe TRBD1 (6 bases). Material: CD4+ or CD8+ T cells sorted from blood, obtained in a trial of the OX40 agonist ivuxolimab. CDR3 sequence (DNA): TGTGCCAGTAGTTTCATCAGGGGCGACGAGCAGTACTTC. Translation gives CASSFIRGDEQYF.